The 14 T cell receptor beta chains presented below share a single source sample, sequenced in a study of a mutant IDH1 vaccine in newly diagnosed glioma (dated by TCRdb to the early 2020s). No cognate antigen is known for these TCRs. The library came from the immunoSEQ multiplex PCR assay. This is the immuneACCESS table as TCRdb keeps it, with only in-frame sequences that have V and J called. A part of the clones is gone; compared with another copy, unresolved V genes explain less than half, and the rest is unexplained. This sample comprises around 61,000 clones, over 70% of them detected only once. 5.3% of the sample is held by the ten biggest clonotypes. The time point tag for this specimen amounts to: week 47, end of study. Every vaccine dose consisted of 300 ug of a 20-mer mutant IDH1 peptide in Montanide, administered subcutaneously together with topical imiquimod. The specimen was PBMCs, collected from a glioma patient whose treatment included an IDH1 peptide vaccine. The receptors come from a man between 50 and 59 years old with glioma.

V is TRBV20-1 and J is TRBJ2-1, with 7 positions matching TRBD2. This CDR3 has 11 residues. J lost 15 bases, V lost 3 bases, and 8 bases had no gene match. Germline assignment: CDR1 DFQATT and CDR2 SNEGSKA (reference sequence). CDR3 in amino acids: CSASNRGEPFF. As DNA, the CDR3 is TGCAGTGCTAGCAATCGGGGGGAACCGTTCTTC.

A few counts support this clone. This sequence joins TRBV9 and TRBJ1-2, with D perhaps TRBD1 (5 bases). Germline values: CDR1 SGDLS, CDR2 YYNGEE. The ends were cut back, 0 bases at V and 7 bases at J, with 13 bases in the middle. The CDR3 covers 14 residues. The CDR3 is CASSVGGGTGGYTF. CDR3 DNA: TGTGCCAGCAGCGTAGGGGGAGGGACGGGTGGCTACACCTTC.

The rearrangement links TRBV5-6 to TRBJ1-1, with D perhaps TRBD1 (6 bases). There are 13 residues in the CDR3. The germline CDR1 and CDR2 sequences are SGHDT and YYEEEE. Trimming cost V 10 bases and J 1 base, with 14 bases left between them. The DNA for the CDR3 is TGTGCCCCCAGGCGGGGGCGGAACACTGAAGCTTTCTTT. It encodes CAPRRGRNTEAFF.

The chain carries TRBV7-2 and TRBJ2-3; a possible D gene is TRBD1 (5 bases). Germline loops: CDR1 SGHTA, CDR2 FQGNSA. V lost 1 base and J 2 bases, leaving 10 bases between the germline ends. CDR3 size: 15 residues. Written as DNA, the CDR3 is TGTGCCAGCAGCTTAGGAACAGGATACACAGATACGCAGTATTTT. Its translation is CASSLGTGYTDTQYF. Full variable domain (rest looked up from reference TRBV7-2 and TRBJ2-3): GAGVSQSPSNKVTEKGKDVELRCDPISGHTALYWYRQSLGQGLEFLIYFQGNSAPDKSGLPSDRFSAERTGGSVSTLTIQRTQQEDSAVYLCASSLGTGYTDTQYFGPGTRLTVL.

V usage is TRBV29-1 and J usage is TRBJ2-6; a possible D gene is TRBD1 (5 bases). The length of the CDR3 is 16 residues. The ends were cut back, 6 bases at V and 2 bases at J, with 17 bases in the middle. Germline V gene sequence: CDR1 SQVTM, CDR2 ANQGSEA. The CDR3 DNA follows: TGCAGCGTCGCCTGGGCGCAGGGTACTGGGGCCAACGTCCTGACTTTC. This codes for CSVAWAQGTGANVLTF.

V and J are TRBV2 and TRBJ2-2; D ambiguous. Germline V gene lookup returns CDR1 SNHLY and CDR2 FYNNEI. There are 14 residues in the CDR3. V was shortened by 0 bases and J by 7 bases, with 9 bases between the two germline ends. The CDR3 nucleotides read TGTGCCAGCAGTGAAGCGCTCGGATACGGGGAGCTGTTTTTT. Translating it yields CASSEALGYGELFF.

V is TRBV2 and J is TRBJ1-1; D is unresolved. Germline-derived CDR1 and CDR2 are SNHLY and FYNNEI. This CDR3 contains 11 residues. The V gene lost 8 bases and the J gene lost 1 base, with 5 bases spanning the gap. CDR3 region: CASRENTEAFF. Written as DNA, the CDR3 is TGTGCCAGCCGGGAGAACACTGAAGCTTTCTTT.

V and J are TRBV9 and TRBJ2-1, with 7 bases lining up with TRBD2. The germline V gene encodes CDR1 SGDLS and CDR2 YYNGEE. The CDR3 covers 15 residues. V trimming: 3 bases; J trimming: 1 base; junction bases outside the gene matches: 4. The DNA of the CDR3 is TGTGCCAGCAGCGCACGGGGGGAATCCTACAATGAGCAGTTCTTC. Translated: CASSARGESYNEQFF.

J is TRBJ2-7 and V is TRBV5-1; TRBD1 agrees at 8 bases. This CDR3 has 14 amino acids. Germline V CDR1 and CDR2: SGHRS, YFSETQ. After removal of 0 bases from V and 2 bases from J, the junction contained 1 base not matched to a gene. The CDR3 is CASSLGRGPYEQYF. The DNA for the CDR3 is TGCGCCAGCAGCTTGGGCAGGGGGCCCTACGAGCAGTACTTC.

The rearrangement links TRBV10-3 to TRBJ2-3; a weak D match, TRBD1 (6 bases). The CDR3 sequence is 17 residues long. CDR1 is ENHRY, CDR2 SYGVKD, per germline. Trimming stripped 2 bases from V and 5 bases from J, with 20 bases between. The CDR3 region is CAISEDLLAGERDTQYF. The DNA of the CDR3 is TGTGCCATCAGTGAGGACTTGTTGGCAGGGGAGAGAGATACGCAGTATTTT.

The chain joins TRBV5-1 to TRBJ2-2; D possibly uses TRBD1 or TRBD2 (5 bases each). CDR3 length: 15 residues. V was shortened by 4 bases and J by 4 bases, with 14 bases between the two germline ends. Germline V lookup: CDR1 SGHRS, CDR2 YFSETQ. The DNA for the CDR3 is TGCGCCAGCAGCAAGGACTGGGGCGGCACCGGGGAGCTGTTTTTT. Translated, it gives CASSKDWGGTGELFF.

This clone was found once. The CDR3 sequence is CASSSGGTEAFF. DNA for the CDR3: TGTGCCAGCAGCTCGGGGGGCACTGAAGCTTTCTTT. This chain links TRBV9 with TRBJ1-1; possibly TRBD1 for D (5 bases). This CDR3 has 12 residues. The V gene lost 4 bases and the J gene lost 4 bases, with 8 bases spanning the gap. The germline V gene has CDR1 SGDLS and CDR2 YYNGEE.

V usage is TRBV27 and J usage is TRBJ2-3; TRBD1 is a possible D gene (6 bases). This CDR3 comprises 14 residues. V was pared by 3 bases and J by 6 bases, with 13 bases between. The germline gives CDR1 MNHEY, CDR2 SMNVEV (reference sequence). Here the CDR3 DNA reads TGTGCCAGCAGTTTGGGTCAGGGGTACGATACGCAGTATTTT. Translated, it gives CASSLGQGYDTQYF.

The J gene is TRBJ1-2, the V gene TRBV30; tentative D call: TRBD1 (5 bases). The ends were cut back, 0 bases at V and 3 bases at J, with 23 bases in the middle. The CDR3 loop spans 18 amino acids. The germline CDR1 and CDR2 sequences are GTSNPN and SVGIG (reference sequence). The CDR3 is CAWSVEGFVRAVDYGYTF. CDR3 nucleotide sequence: TGTGCCTGGAGTGTAGAAGGTTTTGTCAGGGCGGTGGACTATGGCTACACCTTC.